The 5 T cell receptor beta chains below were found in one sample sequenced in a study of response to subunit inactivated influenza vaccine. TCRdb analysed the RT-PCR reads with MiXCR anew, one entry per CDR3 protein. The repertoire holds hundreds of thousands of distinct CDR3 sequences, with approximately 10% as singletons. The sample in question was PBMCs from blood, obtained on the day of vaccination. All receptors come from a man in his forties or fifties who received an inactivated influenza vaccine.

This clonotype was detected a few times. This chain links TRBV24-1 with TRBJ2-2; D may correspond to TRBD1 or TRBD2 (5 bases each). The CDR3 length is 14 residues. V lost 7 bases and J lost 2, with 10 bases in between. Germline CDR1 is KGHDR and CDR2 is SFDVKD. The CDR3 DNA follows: TGTGCCACCAGGCCTGGGGACAACACCGGGGAGCTGTTTTTT. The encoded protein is CATRPGDNTGELFF.

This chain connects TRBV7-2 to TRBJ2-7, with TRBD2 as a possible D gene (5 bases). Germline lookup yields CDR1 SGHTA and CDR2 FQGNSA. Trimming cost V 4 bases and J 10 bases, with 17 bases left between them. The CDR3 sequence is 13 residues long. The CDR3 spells CASSSTSRERQYF. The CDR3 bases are TGTGCCAGCAGCTCTACGTCCCGGGAACGTCAGTACTTC.

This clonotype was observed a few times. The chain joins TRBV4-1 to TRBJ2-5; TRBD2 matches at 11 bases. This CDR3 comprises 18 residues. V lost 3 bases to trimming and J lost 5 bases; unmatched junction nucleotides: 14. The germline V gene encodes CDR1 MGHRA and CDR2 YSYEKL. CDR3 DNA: TGCGCCAGCAGCCAGACCTCCTTAGCGGGGGGGCCGAGGGAGACCCAGTACTTC. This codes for CASSQTSLAGGPRETQYF.

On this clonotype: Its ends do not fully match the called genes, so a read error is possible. CDR3 in DNA: TGTGTCAGCAGTTATCGTGGCAGGGGGAACGGTGAGCAGTTCTTC. This translates into CVSSYRGRGNGEQFF. J is TRBJ2-1 and V is TRBV6-2 or TRBV6-3, with 7 positions matching TRBD1. The CDR3 has 15 amino acids. Germline assignment: CDR1 MNHEY and CDR2 SVGEGT.

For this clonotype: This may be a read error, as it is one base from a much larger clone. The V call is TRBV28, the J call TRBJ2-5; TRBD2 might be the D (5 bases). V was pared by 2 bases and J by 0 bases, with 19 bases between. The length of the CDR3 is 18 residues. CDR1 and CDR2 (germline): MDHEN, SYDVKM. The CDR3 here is CASSLNMRQRYNQETQYF. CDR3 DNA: TGTGCCAGCAGTTTAAATATGAGGCAGCGGTACAACCAAGAGACCCAGTACTTC.